This TCR beta chain was documented in a study of control samples from healthy donors and cancer patients. The CDR3 contains 15 residues. Trimming pared 0 bases from V and 6 bases from J, leaving 13 bases between. Germline V gene lookup returns CDR1 KGHDR and CDR2 SFDVKD. Some clones are missing from TCRdb's copy, which holds only in-frame ones; the method was immunoSEQ multiplex PCR. This sample has about 180,000 clones, with roughly 92% found just once. The clonotype was recovered from a man aged 25 to 40 in good health. V gene TRBV24-1 combines with J gene TRBJ1-1; D gene ambiguous. Sequenced: blood. The CDR3 nucleotides read TGTGCCACCAGTGATTTGCTTGGTGGGTTGTCTGAAGCTTTCTTT. This codes for CATSDLLGGLSEAFF.